Below are 12 T cell receptor beta chains sequenced from a single sample in a study of cytomegalovirus exposure and HLA in healthy donors. Primers: 60 Vbeta forward and 13 Jbeta reverse. The assay was immunoSEQ multiplex PCR, and TCRdb's table has in-frame clones only and misses some. The data contain some 180,000 clones, 75% to 85% of them singletons. The sample consisted of PBMCs. The receptors were gathered from a man younger than 30 in good health and CMV-seronegative.

The V and J genes are TRBV25-1 and TRBJ2-7, with 12 bases identical to TRBD2. V was clipped by 6 bases and J by 3 bases; unmatched bases: 3. Germline CDR1 and CDR2: MGHDK and SYGVNS. This CDR3 spans 14 amino acids. This CDR3 reads CASRTSGSRYEQYF. The CDR3 nucleotides read TGTGCCAGCAGGACTAGCGGGAGTCGCTACGAGCAGTACTTC.

The chain has TRBV16 and TRBJ2-6, with D possibly matching TRBD1 (6 bases). This CDR3 has 14 residues. Trimming pared 6 bases from V and 2 bases from J, leaving 8 bases between. The V gene's germline CDR1 is KGHSY and CDR2 FQNENV. The CDR3 is CASRQGAGANVLTF. As DNA, the CDR3 is TGTGCCAGCAGACAGGGCGCTGGGGCCAACGTCCTGACTTTC.

This clone was observed a single time. The genes are TRBV9 and TRBJ2-3; 8 nucleotides align to TRBD2. Germline V lookup: CDR1 SGDLS, CDR2 YYNGEE. V lost 4 bases, J lost 5 bases, and 6 bases stayed unmatched. The CDR3 contains 14 residues. The CDR3 coding sequence is TGTGCCAGCAGCCCCGGGACTAGGGGAGATACGCAGTATTTT. Its protein product is CASSPGTRGDTQYF.

This chain joins TRBV9 and TRBJ2-2; 7 positions match TRBD1. CDR3 length equals 15 residues. The germline V gene encodes CDR1 SGDLS and CDR2 YYNGEE. Germline trimming cut 2 bases from V and 7 bases from J; bases unmatched to any gene: 8. The CDR3 loop is CASSVGQVRLGELFF. The CDR3 nucleotides read TGTGCCAGCAGCGTTGGACAGGTCCGCCTCGGGGAGCTGTTTTTT.

The chain employs TRBV7-2 and TRBJ1-3; D gene uncertain. The CDR3 loop spans 14 amino acids. Trimming cost V 3 bases and J 0 bases, with 6 bases left between them. CDR1 and CDR2 from the germline V gene are SGHTA and FQGNSA. The CDR3 region is CASSFLSSGNTIYF. As DNA, the CDR3 is TGTGCCAGCAGCTTTCTGAGCTCTGGAAACACCATATATTTT.

The chain joins TRBV5-4 to TRBJ2-7; 8 bases map to TRBD2. CDR3 size: 14 residues. Germline CDR1 is SGHNT and CDR2 is YYREEE (reference sequence). With V trimmed by 4 bases and J by 6 bases, 9 bases remained unmatched. This CDR3 reads CASSKSGGFFEQYF. As DNA, the CDR3 is TGTGCCAGCAGCAAAAGCGGGGGATTTTTCGAGCAGTACTTC.

Only a few counts were recorded for this clone. Other DNA sequences in the sample encode the same CDR3. The CDR3, as DNA: TGCGCCAGCAGCCAAGATCTCGCTAGCGGGAGCTACGAGCAGTACTTC. This gives the protein CASSQDLASGSYEQYF. The V call is TRBV4-3, the J call TRBJ2-7; TRBD2 matches at 10 bases. V dropped 0 bases and J dropped 3; count of bases not matched to a gene: 5. This CDR3 region has 16 residues. Germline V CDR1 and CDR2: LGHNA, YSLEER.

CDR3: CASSQRVRQGSLTYEQYF. The CDR3 bases are TGTGCCAGCAGCCAACGTGTTAGACAGGGTTCACTTACCTACGAGCAGTACTTC. This chain joins TRBV13 and TRBJ2-7; 7 positions match TRBD1. The CDR3 has 18 amino acids. Germline V gene sequence: CDR1 PRHDT, CDR2 FYEKMQ (reference sequence). V trimming: 5 bases; J trimming: 2 bases; junction bases outside the gene matches: 18.

In its sample, this clone was seen once. The chain combines TRBV5-8 with TRBJ1-3, with no clear D. The CDR3 totals 16 residues. V gave up 4 bases and J gave up 0 bases, with 14 bases separating them. Per the germline V gene, CDR1 is SGHTS and CDR2 is YDEGEE. Here the CDR3 reads CASSRLKQDSGNTIYF. CDR3 sequence (DNA): TGTGCCAGCAGCCGATTGAAGCAGGACTCTGGAAACACCATATATTTT. Based on the CDR3 plus reference TRBV5-8 and TRBJ1-3, the full variable domain is EAGVTQSPTHLIKTRGQQATLRCSPISGHTSVYWYQQALGLGLQFLLWYDEGEERNRGNFPPRFSGRQFPNYSSELNVNALELEDSALYLCASSRLKQDSGNTIYFGEGSWLTVV.

The chain combines TRBV5-6 with TRBJ2-1; 8 bases match TRBD1. Germline assignment: CDR1 SGHDT and CDR2 YYEEEE. V lost 6 bases and J lost 2; bases outside the gene matches: 7. The CDR3 consists of 15 residues. CDR3 in DNA: TGTGCCAGCACCTCAGAGACAGGGGCCTACAATGAGCAGTTCTTC. Protein product: CASTSETGAYNEQFF.

This sequence joins TRBV30 and TRBJ2-5; possibly TRBD2 for D (5 bases). The CDR3 is made up of 13 amino acids. Trimming cost V 2 bases and J 1 base, with 8 bases left between them. Germline-derived CDR1 and CDR2 are GTSNPN and SVGIG (reference sequence). CDR3 coding DNA: TGTGCCTGGAGTAGAGGGCTCCAAGAGACCCAGTACTTC. Translating it yields CAWSRGLQETQYF.

The rearrangement uses TRBV11-2 and TRBJ2-3, with TRBD2 identical over 8 bases. The germline V gene has CDR1 SGHAT and CDR2 FQNNGV. The CDR3 covers 18 residues. V gave up 5 bases and J gave up 2 bases; unmatched junction bases: 15. CDR3 bases: TGTGCCAGCAGCCCCGGCTGGACAGCGGGGGCGTCCACAGATACGCAGTATTTT. Translated: CASSPGWTAGASTDTQYF.